This T cell receptor (beta chain) originates from a study of blood T cells in healthy people across ages. Study findings and constraints: Age brought a roughly linear fall in TCR beta diversity measured per million T cells.

Primed by a sample-barcoded 5' primer and a J-beta primer mix, a second PCR proceeded for 7 to 11 cycles. Each CDR3 protein gets one entry after TCRdb re-called the 5' RACE reads with MiXCR. The data show fewer than 900,000 distinct CDR3 sequences, 30% to 45% seen once. The CDR3 length is 16 residues. Germline lookup yields CDR1 MDHEN and CDR2 SYDVKM. J gave up 6 bases and V 6 bases, and 9 bases lay outside the gene matches. Comments on this clonotype: No antigen is known for it.

The TCR comes from a man between 18 and 29 years old in good health. The V call is TRBV28, the J call TRBJ1-5; 12 nucleotides match TRBD1. Material for sequencing was blood. The CDR3 nucleotides are TGTGCCAGCAGCCTGGGACAGGGGGCGATGGGTCAGCCCCAGCATTTT. This sequence encodes CASSLGQGAMGQPQHF. Using reference TRBV28 and TRBJ1-5 for the parts outside the CDR3, the full variable domain is DVKVTQSSRYLVKRTGEKVFLECVQDMDHENMFWYRQDPGLGLRLIYFSYDVKMKEKGDIPEGYSVSREKKERFSLILESASTNQTSMYLCASSLGQGAMGQPQHFGDGTRLSIL.